The T cell receptor beta chain under discussion was sequenced for a study of shared clonotypes between healthy human individuals. Naive CD8 cells comprised CD45RO-negative, CCR7-positively selected cells, excluding terminally differentiated effector memory CD45RA+ cells. Using immunoSEQ multiplex PCR, the repertoire was profiled, and TCRdb retains in-frame clones only, with some absent. Here the sample spans about 2 million clones, about 95% being singletons. Per germline, CDR1 MDHEN and CDR2 SYDVKM. V was shortened by 8 bases and J by 0 bases, with 13 bases between the two germline ends. CDR3 length equals 14 residues.

The chain recombines TRBV28 with TRBJ2-5; D is possibly TRBD1 (6 bases). Sequences were obtained from naive CD8+ T cells sorted from blood. The TCR sequence derives from a man aged 18 to 35 in good health. CDR3 protein: CASQVAGDQETQYF. In nucleotides, the CDR3 is TGTGCCAGCCAAGTCGCAGGGGACCAAGAGACCCAGTACTTC.